A single sample gave rise to the 11 T cell receptor beta chains below, sequenced in a study of blood T cells in healthy people across ages. A J-beta primer mix and a sample-barcoded 5' primer were used in a second PCR of about 7 to 12 cycles. TCRdb re-called the 5' RACE reads with MiXCR, one entry per CDR3 protein. This repertoire shows fewer than 1,000,000 distinct CDR3 sequences, around two fifths found once; its top ten account for around 18%. The sequencing sample was made of blood. These receptors all come from a man in his 60s in good health.

J is TRBJ2-4 and V is TRBV6-2 or TRBV6-3; maybe TRBD1 (6 bases). The DNA end is a closer match to TRBJ2-7, so the J assignment may be wrong. Germline V gene data show CDR1 as MNHEY and CDR2 as SVGEGT. The CDR3 totals 17 residues. In nucleotides, the CDR3 is TGTGCCAGCAGTTACGCTGCCGTCGGGACACTTACCTACGAGCAGTACTTC. It specifies CASSYAAVGTLTYEQYF.

Concerning this clonotype: One junction end disagrees with the germline gene, perhaps due to a read error. The gene calls are TRBV29-1 and TRBJ2-2; D could derive from TRBD1 or TRBD2 (5 bases each). The CDR3 contains 13 residues. Germline V gene data show CDR1 as SQVTM and CDR2 as ANQGSEA. CDR3 sequence reads: CSGGKPNTGDLFF. CDR3 DNA sequence: TGCAGCGGGGGGAAACCGAACACCGGGGATCTGTTTTTT.

The rearrangement uses TRBV5-1 and TRBJ2-1; TRBD1 or TRBD2 may be the D gene (5 bases each). V was cut by 0 bases and J by 6 bases, with 16 bases left in between. The CDR3 spans 16 residues. Germline V gene data show CDR1 as SGHRS and CDR2 as YFSETQ. The CDR3 loop reads CASSLASGPKSNEQFF. The CDR3 region has the DNA TGCGCCAGCAGCTTGGCCTCGGGGCCCAAGAGCAATGAGCAGTTCTTC.

The J gene is TRBJ2-5, the V gene TRBV20-1; weak D call: TRBD2 (7 bases). Deletions cut 4 bases from V and 11 bases from J, with 20 bases between. There are 13 residues in the CDR3. The V gene's germline CDR1 is DFQATT and CDR2 SNEGSKA (reference sequence). CDR3: CSAKRGGSLEQYF. In DNA form, the CDR3 reads TGCAGTGCTAAAAGGGGGGGTTCGTTGGAGCAGTACTTC.

The rearrangement joins TRBV5-6 to TRBJ2-5, with 8 bases fitting TRBD2. The CDR3 spans 13 residues. Germline assignment: CDR1 SGHDT and CDR2 YYEEEE. Losses at the gene ends were 1 base for V and 13 bases for J; bases not matched to a gene: 9. As DNA, the CDR3 is TGTGCCAGCAGCTTGTTTACTAGCGGTCCTCTGTACTTC. It specifies CASSLFTSGPLYF.

Regarding this clonotype: A junction end diverges from the germline sequence, so it may reflect a read error. The chain joins TRBV14 to TRBJ1-2; D gene uncertain. Germline V gives CDR1 SGHDN, CDR2 FVKESK. The CDR3 consists of 13 residues. CDR3 in DNA: TGTGACAGCAGCCAAGATCTTGAAAATGGCTACACCTTC. Amino acids: CDSSQDLENGYTF.

V and J are TRBV6-6 and TRBJ2-2, with a weak D call TRBD2 (5 bases). The CDR3 totals 12 residues. The V gene lost 7 bases and the J gene lost 6 bases, with 9 bases spanning the gap. In germline, CDR1 is MNHNY, CDR2 SVGAGI (reference sequence). Written as DNA, the CDR3 is TGTGCCAGCACCGGGGTGGCCGGGGAGCTGTTTTTT. It codes for CASTGVAGELFF.

This chain joins TRBV20-1 and TRBJ2-3; D perhaps matches TRBD1 (6 bases). The V gene's germline CDR1 is DFQATT and CDR2 SNEGSKA (reference sequence). The CDR3 covers 14 residues. V shed 6 bases and J shed 2 bases, with 15 bases lying between them. This CDR3 is CSARHRDNTDTQYF. CDR3 in DNA: TGCAGTGCCAGACACAGGGATAACACAGATACGCAGTATTTT.

The V call is TRBV7-2, the J call TRBJ2-1; 9 bases map to TRBD2. Germline loops: CDR1 SGHTA, CDR2 FQGNSA. CDR3 length equals 14 residues. The junction had 3 bases not matched to a gene; V was cut back by 1 base and J by 8 bases. The CDR3 bases are TGTGCCAGCAGCTTAGGACGGACTAGCGATGAGCAGTTCTTC. It is translated as CASSLGRTSDEQFF.

The chain carries TRBV6-2 or TRBV6-3 and TRBJ2-1, with TRBD2 identical over 14 bases. Germline V gene lookup returns CDR1 MNHEY and CDR2 SVGEGT. V shed 7 bases and J 10 bases; nucleotides not matched to a gene: 12. CDR3 length: 16 amino acids. CDR3 sequence reads: CASTRRTSGGLTEQFF. In nucleotides, the CDR3 is TGTGCCAGCACCCGGCGGACTAGCGGGGGGCTCACCGAGCAGTTCTTC.

This clonotype came up a few times. J is TRBJ1-6 and V is TRBV29-1, with 9 bases that match TRBD1. J lost 7 bases, V lost 6 bases, and 4 bases had no gene match. This CDR3 is built from 13 residues. Germline assignment: CDR1 SQVTM and CDR2 ANQGSEA. Here the CDR3 reads CSVRTGANSPLHF. CDR3 sequence (DNA): TGCAGCGTGCGGACAGGGGCGAATTCACCCCTCCACTTT.